This TCR beta chain was captured by sequencing in a study of T cell repertoires in cytomegalovirus infection. At the level of the study: Public signatures in TCR beta pointed to CMV infection and matching HLA type. Study-wide findings and caveats: CMV-specific TCR beta clonotypes restricted by HLA-C were the ones dominating the ex vivo response. Pooled public TCR beta family frequency picked out CMV carriers with the relevant HLA.

One entry per CDR3 protein, called by TCRdb with MiXCR from the reads. The sample lists roughly 150,000 distinct CDR3 sequences; less than 25% were seen once. In regard to this clonotype: Its specificity is not known.

The sequence derives from a human donor in good health (CMV status not recorded). Some clones in this sample may be carry-over from other donors' samples. The sample taken for sequencing was PBMCs.

In DNA, the CDR3 is TGTGCCACCAGTGATCCCCGGACCCCAGTTAGCAATCAGCCCCAGCATTTT. It codes for CATSDPRTPVSNQPQHF. The gene calls are TRBV24-1 and TRBJ1-5; D not certain. V dropped 3 bases and J dropped 0 bases, with 14 bases sitting between them. The CDR3 length is 17 residues. The germline V gene has CDR1 KGHDR and CDR2 SFDVKD.